Following are 17 T cell receptor beta chains from one sample sequenced in a study of blood T cell repertoires in COVID-19. Produced via immunoSEQ multiplex PCR; TCRdb's table is partial and in-frame only. This table has about 190,000 clones, 80% to 90% appearing once. Sequencing was done on a sample of peripheral blood. The source of these receptors is a human donor in a cohort sampled during active COVID-19.

This clone has just one count. The chain is built from TRBV5-6 and TRBJ2-7; 7 bases agree with TRBD2. CDR1 and CDR2 from the germline V gene are SGHDT and YYEEEE. This CDR3 contains 14 residues. V lost 1 base, J lost 2 bases, and 3 bases stayed unmatched. CDR3 in amino acids: CASSLSSGAYEQYF. DNA of the CDR3: TGTGCCAGCAGCTTGTCCAGCGGGGCCTACGAGCAGTACTTC.

This chain connects TRBV7-3 to TRBJ1-6; D unclear. Germline-derived CDR1 and CDR2 are SGHTA and FQGTGA. This CDR3 spans 14 amino acids. Trimming removed 1 base at V and 8 bases at J, with 9 bases between. CDR3 sequence: CASSLSSRYSPLHF. The CDR3 DNA sequence: TGTGCCAGCAGCTTAAGTAGTCGGTATTCACCCCTCCACTTT.

The chain carries TRBV7-7 and TRBJ2-5; 7 positions agree with TRBD2. The V gene's germline CDR1 is SSHAT and CDR2 FNYEAQ (reference sequence). The length of the CDR3 is 15 residues. The J segment lost 4 bases and the V segment lost 0 bases, leaving 5 bases of the junction unmatched. CDR3 sequence reads: CASSLADGGRETQYF. The DNA for the CDR3 is TGTGCCAGCAGCTTAGCGGACGGCGGGAGAGAGACCCAGTACTTC.

The rearrangement links TRBV28 to TRBJ2-5, with 7 nucleotides matching TRBD1. This CDR3 is built from 17 residues. The V segment lost 7 bases and the J segment 4 bases; nucleotides outside the gene matches: 18. Germline assignment: CDR1 MDHEN and CDR2 SYDVKM. The CDR3 protein is CASTLGGVWGVVETQYF. DNA for the CDR3: TGTGCCAGCACCTTAGGGGGCGTTTGGGGAGTTGTAGAGACCCAGTACTTC.

The chain uses TRBV30 and TRBJ2-7; D not certain. The CDR3 loop spans 13 amino acids. The V end was cut by 0 bases, the J end by 5 bases, with 11 bases between. Looked up from germline, CDR1 is GTSNPN and CDR2 is SVGIG (reference sequence). The CDR3 spells CAWSVPHTDEQYV. CDR3 sequence (DNA): TGTGCCTGGAGTGTACCGCACACCGACGAGCAGTACGTC.

The rearrangement links TRBV7-8 to TRBJ2-7; perhaps TRBD2 as D (5 bases). Trimming removed 1 base at V and 5 bases at J, with 15 bases between. Germline V gene data show CDR1 as SGHVS and CDR2 as FQNEAQ. The CDR3 has 15 residues. DNA of the CDR3: TGTGCCAGCAGCTTAGGACTACCCTATTCCCACGAGCAGTACGTC. Its translation: CASSLGLPYSHEQYV.

The gene calls are TRBV19 and TRBJ2-1; 8 nucleotides match TRBD2. Germline CDR1 LNHDA, CDR2 SQIVND (reference sequence). V shed 8 bases and J 9 bases; nucleotides not matched to a gene: 12. The CDR3 extends over 14 amino acids. The CDR3 coding sequence is TGTGCCAGTGGGGGAGCGGGGGTAAAGACTGAGCAGTTCTTC. Amino acid sequence: CASGGAGVKTEQFF.

This sequence joins TRBV3-1 (or the pseudogene TRBV3-2) and TRBJ2-7; possibly TRBD2 for D (5 bases). The CDR3 contains 14 residues. Germline V gene data show CDR1 as LGHDT and CDR2 as YNNKEL (reference sequence). The ends were cut back, 7 bases at V and 1 base at J, with 14 bases in the middle. This CDR3 reads CASTPGIGSYEQYF. The CDR3 DNA follows: TGTGCCAGCACCCCGGGGATCGGGTCCTACGAGCAGTACTTC.

This chain joins TRBV24-1 and TRBJ1-2; D is possibly TRBD1 (5 bases). V lost 7 bases, J lost 4 bases, and 6 bases lay in between. This CDR3 region has 11 residues. Germline V gene sequence: CDR1 KGHDR, CDR2 SFDVKD. This CDR3 is CATSGGYGYTF. The DNA for the CDR3 is TGTGCCACCAGCGGGGGCTATGGCTACACCTTC.

V and J are TRBV28 and TRBJ1-1, with 8 positions matching TRBD1. From germline, CDR1 is MDHEN and CDR2 SYDVKM. V shed 3 bases and J 9 bases; nucleotides not matched to a gene: 3. This CDR3 region has 12 residues. This CDR3 is CASSFDRGKAFF. The CDR3 DNA sequence: TGTGCCAGCAGTTTCGACAGGGGTAAAGCTTTCTTT.

This clone was observed many times. The CDR3 loop reads CASSTAGVNQPQHF. DNA for the CDR3: TGTGCCAGTAGTACAGCCGGGGTCAATCAGCCCCAGCATTTT. V usage is TRBV19 and J usage is TRBJ1-5, with D unclear. Looked up from germline, CDR1 is LNHDA and CDR2 is SQIVND (reference sequence). The CDR3 is 14 residues long. V lost 4 bases, J lost 3 bases, and 10 bases lay in between.

The sample holds one count of this clone. The genes are TRBV3-1 (or the pseudogene TRBV3-2) and TRBJ2-1; possible D gene TRBD2, 5 bases. The germline gives CDR1 LGHDT, CDR2 YNNKEL (reference sequence). The CDR3 contains 16 residues. With 8 bases removed from V and 2 bases from J, the gap between germline ends came to 19 bases. Here the CDR3 reads CASAGYGAAAYNEQFF. The DNA of the CDR3 is TGTGCCAGCGCTGGATATGGAGCGGCCGCCTACAATGAGCAGTTCTTC.

A note on this clone: Other nucleotide sequences from this sample produce the same CDR3. The chain combines TRBV3-1 (or the pseudogene TRBV3-2) with TRBJ2-1, with D perhaps TRBD2 (5 bases). Germline CDR1 and CDR2: LGHDT and YNNKEL (reference sequence). The CDR3 totals 11 residues. V lost 1 base to trimming and J lost 13 bases, with 8 bases between them. CDR3: CASSQGRGQFF. The CDR3 DNA reads as TGTGCCAGCAGCCAAGGACGGGGACAGTTCTTC.

The rearrangement uses TRBV2 and TRBJ1-6; possibly TRBD1 for D (6 bases). V was trimmed by 4 bases and J by 5 bases, leaving 9 bases between them. Germline CDR1 reads SNHLY; CDR2 reads FYNNEI. The CDR3 sequence is 14 residues long. DNA of the CDR3: TGTGCCAGCAGTGGGACAGACGATAATTCACCCCTCCACTTT. Its translation is CASSGTDDNSPLHF.

This chain joins TRBV28 and TRBJ1-4; tentative D call: TRBD1 (6 bases). Looked up from germline, CDR1 is MDHEN and CDR2 is SYDVKM. Trimming left V 6 bases short and J 5 bases short, with 22 bases between. CDR3 length equals 17 residues. CDR3 residues: CASRPLGTGIGNEKLFF. CDR3 DNA sequence: TGTGCCAGCAGGCCCCTTGGAACAGGGATTGGAAATGAAAAACTGTTTTTT.

The chain has TRBV5-3 and TRBJ1-5; 7 bases fit TRBD1. TRBV5-3 is sorted into the ORF group, with uncertain function. Trimming took 4 bases from V and 2 from J; bases not matched to a gene: 3. This CDR3 has 14 residues. CDR3: CARSETGCNQPQHF. The DNA for the CDR3 is TGTGCCAGAAGCGAGACAGGGTGCAATCAGCCCCAGCATTTT.

The V gene is TRBV19, the J gene TRBJ1-1; a possible D gene is TRBD1 (6 bases). The length of the CDR3 is 14 residues. Germline values: CDR1 LNHDA, CDR2 SQIVND (reference sequence). Trimming pared 6 bases from V and 4 bases from J, leaving 15 bases between. This chain's CDR3 is CASRGQGSATEAFF. The CDR3 coding sequence is TGTGCCAGTAGAGGGCAGGGGTCGGCCACTGAAGCTTTCTTT.